This T cell receptor (beta chain) was sequenced in a study of cytomegalovirus exposure and HLA in healthy donors. Findings of the study overall: Later analysis revealed greater clonal expansion in HLA-associated TCR beta chains than in equally common others.

CDR3 length: 16 amino acids. J was trimmed by 2 bases and V by 3 bases; bases with no gene match: 8. Germline V gene lookup returns CDR1 SGHRS and CDR2 YFSETQ. The PCR contained 60 Vbeta and 13 Jbeta primers. Clones were read by immunoSEQ multiplex PCR, and TCRdb kept only the in-frame ones, dropping some. The sample contains approximately 120,000 clones, 80% of which appear only once. Turning to this clone: The antigen is not known.

This sequence was found in a man aged 25 to 40 in good health and CMV-seropositive. The V gene is TRBV5-1, the J gene TRBJ1-1, with 9 bases that match TRBD1. The sample consisted of PBMCs. CDR3 loop: CASSYGTGRSNTEAFF. CDR3 sequence (DNA): TGCGCCAGCAGCTATGGGACAGGGCGGAGTAACACTGAAGCTTTCTTT.